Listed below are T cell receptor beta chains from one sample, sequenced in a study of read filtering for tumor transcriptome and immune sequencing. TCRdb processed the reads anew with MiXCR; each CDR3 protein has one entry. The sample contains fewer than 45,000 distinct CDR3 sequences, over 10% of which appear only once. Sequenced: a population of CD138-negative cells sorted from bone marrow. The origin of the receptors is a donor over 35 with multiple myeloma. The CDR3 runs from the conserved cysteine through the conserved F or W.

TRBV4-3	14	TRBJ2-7	CASSLTRGLYEQYF
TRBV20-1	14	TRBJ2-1	CSAGPIGVDNEQFF
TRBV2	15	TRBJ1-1	CASSVIGGGYTEAFF
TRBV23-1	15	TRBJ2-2	CASSQIGDNTGELFF
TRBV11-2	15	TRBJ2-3	CASSNGGGSTDTQYF
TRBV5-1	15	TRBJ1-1	CASSLGPGLNTEAFF
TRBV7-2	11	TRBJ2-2	CASSFFGELFF
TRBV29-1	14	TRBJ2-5	CSAQFGTGQETQYF
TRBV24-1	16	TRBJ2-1	CATSSQLAGAYNEQFF
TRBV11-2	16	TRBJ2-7	CASSSGGLADTYEQYF
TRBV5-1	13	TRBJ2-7	CASSPRSAYEQYF
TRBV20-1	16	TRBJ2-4	CSASTAKGQGWYIQYF
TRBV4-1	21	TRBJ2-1	CASSQIAGAQMWTSIYNEQFF
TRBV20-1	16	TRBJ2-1	CSARELDRLGYNEQFF
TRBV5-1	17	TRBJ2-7	CASSPQRAGGLEYEQYF
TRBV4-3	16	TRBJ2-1	CASSPGTGDSYNEQFF
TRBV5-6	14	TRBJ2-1	CASSRLDRYNEQFF
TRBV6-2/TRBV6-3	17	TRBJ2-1	CASCPWTGGFIADEQFF
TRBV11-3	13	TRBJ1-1	CASNLNRDTEAFF
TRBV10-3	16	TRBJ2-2	CAISGRDARGTGELFF